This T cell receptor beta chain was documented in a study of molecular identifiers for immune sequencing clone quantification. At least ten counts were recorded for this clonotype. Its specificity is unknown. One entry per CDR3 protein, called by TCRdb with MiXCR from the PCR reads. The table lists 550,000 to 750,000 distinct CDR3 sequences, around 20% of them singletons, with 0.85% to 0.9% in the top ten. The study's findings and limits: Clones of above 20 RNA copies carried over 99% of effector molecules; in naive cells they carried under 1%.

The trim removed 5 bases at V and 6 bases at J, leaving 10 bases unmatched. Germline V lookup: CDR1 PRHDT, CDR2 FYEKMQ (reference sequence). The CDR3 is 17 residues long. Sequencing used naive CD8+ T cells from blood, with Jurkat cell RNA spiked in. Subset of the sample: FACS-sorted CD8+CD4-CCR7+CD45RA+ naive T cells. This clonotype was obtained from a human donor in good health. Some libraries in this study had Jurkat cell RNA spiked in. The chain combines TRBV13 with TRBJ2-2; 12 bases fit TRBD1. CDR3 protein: CASSPTGTGGYSGELFF. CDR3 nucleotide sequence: TGTGCCAGCAGCCCGACCGGGACAGGGGGCTACTCCGGGGAGCTGTTTTTT.